These T cell receptor beta chains were read from a single sample in a study of T cell changes during pregnancy in multiple sclerosis. Sequencing was performed with immunoSEQ multiplex PCR; in TCRdb, only in-frame clones are kept and a portion is missing. Among some 48,000 clones listed, over 90% were seen once. This specimen consisted of CD4+ T cells from peripheral blood mononuclear cells, obtained after pregnancy. All receptors derive from a female donor in good health, enrolled as a control in a pregnancy study. Each CDR3 is given without its conserved first and last residue. Each record gives: J gene, V gene, CDR3 length, CDR3 protein.

J gene: TRBJ2-1
V gene: TRBV18
CDR3 length: 16
CDR3 protein: ASSPRPGTGVDGNEQF

J gene: TRBJ2-3
V gene: TRBV11-2
CDR3 length: 14
CDR3 protein: ASSLGGGTTRDTQY

J gene: TRBJ2-1
V gene: TRBV2
CDR3 length: 13
CDR3 protein: ASQLAGGRGNEQF

J gene: TRBJ2-1
V gene: TRBV6-5
CDR3 length: 11
CDR3 protein: ASSYNFDGEQF

J gene: TRBJ2-7
V gene: TRBV4-1
CDR3 length: 11
CDR3 protein: ASSHTGGYEQY

J gene: TRBJ1-3
V gene: TRBV30
CDR3 length: 14
CDR3 protein: AWSPYGTASGNTIY

J gene: TRBJ1-1
V gene: TRBV28
CDR3 length: 14
CDR3 protein: ASRSVRPGPPGAAF

J gene: .
V gene: TRBV6-1
CDR3 length: 12
CDR3 protein: ASSTSGGVGEQY

J gene: TRBJ2-5
V gene: TRBV28
CDR3 length: 11
CDR3 protein: ASSLGGPETQY

J gene: TRBJ1-1
V gene: TRBV29-1
CDR3 length: 8
CDR3 protein: SVGVTEAF

J gene: TRBJ1-6
V gene: TRBV5-1
CDR3 length: 14
CDR3 protein: ASRQQTGGLGSPLH

J gene: TRBJ2-3
V gene: TRBV7-2
CDR3 length: 14
CDR3 protein: ASSLSTSGGTDTQY

J gene: TRBJ2-2
V gene: TRBV7-8
CDR3 length: 15
CDR3 protein: ASSSLTSGRAERELF

J gene: TRBJ2-7
V gene: TRBV5-1
CDR3 length: 12
CDR3 protein: ASSFQQGSGEQY

J gene: TRBJ2-7
V gene: TRBV6-1
CDR3 length: 12
CDR3 protein: ASSETGTLHEQY

J gene: TRBJ1-1
V gene: TRBV30
CDR3 length: 13
CDR3 protein: AWTDGVGKDTEAF

J gene: TRBJ2-5
V gene: TRBV6-1
CDR3 length: 13
CDR3 protein: ASSGSQVSQETQY

J gene: TRBJ2-3
V gene: TRBV4-1
CDR3 length: 13
CDR3 protein: ASRTTSGSTDTQY

J gene: TRBJ1-2
V gene: TRBV5-6
CDR3 length: 15
CDR3 protein: ASSLESVERGYYGYT

J gene: TRBJ1-1
V gene: TRBV7-9
CDR3 length: 13
CDR3 protein: ASSRDRLKNTEAF

J gene: TRBJ1-1
V gene: TRBV28
CDR3 length: 12
CDR3 protein: ASSQGAIVTEAF

J gene: TRBJ1-4
V gene: TRBV5-6
CDR3 length: 13
CDR3 protein: ASSLAQAMNEKLF

J gene: TRBJ1-4
V gene: TRBV6-1
CDR3 length: 10
CDR3 protein: ASKQTYEKLF

J gene: TRBJ1-2
V gene: TRBV7-8
CDR3 length: 11
CDR3 protein: ASSPTGDYGYT

J gene: TRBJ1-1
V gene: TRBV27
CDR3 length: 13
CDR3 protein: ASTKQDRMNTEAF

J gene: TRBJ2-7
V gene: TRBV6-5
CDR3 length: 12
CDR3 protein: ASSSQGPALEQY

J gene: TRBJ1-1
V gene: TRBV19
CDR3 length: 12
CDR3 protein: ASLGRGRLTEAF

J gene: TRBJ1-1
V gene: TRBV19
CDR3 length: 11
CDR3 protein: ASSIERAGEAF

J gene: TRBJ2-1
V gene: TRBV18
CDR3 length: 12
CDR3 protein: ASSLGQGNNEQF

J gene: TRBJ1-2
V gene: TRBV5-1
CDR3 length: 13
CDR3 protein: ASSAGQGLNYGYT

J gene: TRBJ1-3
V gene: TRBV18
CDR3 length: 14
CDR3 protein: ASSPPRQGYGNTIY

J gene: TRBJ1-2
V gene: TRBV7-2
CDR3 length: 11
CDR3 protein: ASSLDSGYGYT

J gene: TRBJ2-1
V gene: TRBV30
CDR3 length: 12
CDR3 protein: AWSGASSYNEQF

J gene: TRBJ2-7
V gene: TRBV5-4
CDR3 length: 11
CDR3 protein: ASSWTNSYEQY

J gene: TRBJ1-1
V gene: TRBV7-3
CDR3 length: 12
CDR3 protein: ASRPGTGGGEAF

J gene: TRBJ2-7
V gene: TRBV20-1
CDR3 length: 9
CDR3 protein: SARADSHQY

J gene: TRBJ1-2
V gene: TRBV5-1
CDR3 length: 11
CDR3 protein: ASSEGQGYGYT

J gene: TRBJ1-1
V gene: TRBV5-1
CDR3 length: 13
CDR3 protein: ASSLAGTGGTEAF

J gene: TRBJ1-1
V gene: TRBV9
CDR3 length: 14
CDR3 protein: ASSVASPGKDTEAF

J gene: TRBJ2-2
V gene: TRBV9
CDR3 length: 14
CDR3 protein: ASSSTQGVNTGELF

J gene: TRBJ2-7
V gene: TRBV5-4
CDR3 length: 13
CDR3 protein: ASSKDRGNPYEQY

J gene: TRBJ1-2
V gene: TRBV18
CDR3 length: 12
CDR3 protein: ASSPEGQGGGYT

J gene: TRBJ2-3
V gene: TRBV5-5
CDR3 length: 16
CDR3 protein: ASIQEVIAGRFADTQY

J gene: TRBJ2-3
V gene: TRBV15
CDR3 length: 14
CDR3 protein: ATTPRGGVRTDTQY

J gene: TRBJ2-5
V gene: TRBV5-8
CDR3 length: 12
CDR3 protein: ASSLEGLQETQY

J gene: TRBJ1-1
V gene: TRBV19
CDR3 length: 12
CDR3 protein: ASSRKGAFAEAF

J gene: TRBJ2-1
V gene: TRBV27
CDR3 length: 17
CDR3 protein: ASSLPTKLDRGPYNEQF